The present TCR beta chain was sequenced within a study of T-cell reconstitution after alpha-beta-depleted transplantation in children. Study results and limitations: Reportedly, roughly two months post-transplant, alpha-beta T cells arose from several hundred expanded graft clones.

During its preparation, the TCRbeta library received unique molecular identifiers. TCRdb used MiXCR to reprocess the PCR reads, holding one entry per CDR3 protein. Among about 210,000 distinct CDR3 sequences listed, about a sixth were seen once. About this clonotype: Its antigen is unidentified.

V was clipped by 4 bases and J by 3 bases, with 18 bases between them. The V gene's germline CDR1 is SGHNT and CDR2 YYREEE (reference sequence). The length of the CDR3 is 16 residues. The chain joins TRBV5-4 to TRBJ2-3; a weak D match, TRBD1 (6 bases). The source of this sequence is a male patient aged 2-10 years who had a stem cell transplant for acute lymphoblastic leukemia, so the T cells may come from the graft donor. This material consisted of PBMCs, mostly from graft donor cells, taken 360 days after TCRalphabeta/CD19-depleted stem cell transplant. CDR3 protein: CASSRAIGGGTDTQYF. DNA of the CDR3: TGTGCCAGCAGCCGGGCCATAGGGGGTGGAACAGATACGCAGTATTTT. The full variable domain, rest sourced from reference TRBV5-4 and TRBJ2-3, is ETGVTQSPTHLIKTRGQQVTLRCSSQSGHNTVSWYQQALGQGPQFIFQYYREEENGRGNFPPRFSGLQFPNYSSELNVNALELDDSALYLCASSRAIGGGTDTQYFGPGTRLTVL.